These T cell receptor beta chains were read from a single sample in a study of T cells expressing NK-cell markers. One entry per CDR3 protein, without DNA, is what TCRdb gives after re-calling the 5' RACE reads. The repertoire table contains roughly 300,000 distinct CDR3 sequences. The sample comprised blood T cells: a sorted CD56 or NKG2C T cell subset, CD4+ or CD8+ T cells, or bulk PBMC T cells (not recorded which). All receptors derive from a woman aged 18 to 75 in good health. Each CDR3 is given with its conserved first and last residue.

TRBJ2-5 TRBV4-3 18 CASSQDVRAVNHQETQYF
TRBJ1-2 TRBV27 13 CASSRARDYGYTF
TRBJ2-1 TRBV5-1 14 CATKADIPRNEQFF
TRBJ2-5 TRBV7-2 17 CASSPRIGGHLQETQYF
TRBJ1-6 TRBV9 15 CASSVGETGNSPLHF
TRBJ2-1 TRBV20-1 14 CSARRLAGLNEQFF
TRBJ2-1 TRBV5-1 16 CASSLGEVGVFDEQFF
TRBJ2-3 TRBV18 16 CASSERERVSTDTQYF
TRBJ1-1 TRBV12-3/TRBV12-4 13 CATTGAENTEAFF
TRBJ1-1 TRBV6-5 15 CASSNDRGTSTEAFF
TRBJ1-1 TRBV7-2 14 CASSLGGWNTEAFF
TRBJ1-1 TRBV24-1 14 CATTGTGETAEAFF